This entry lists 14 T cell receptor beta chains sequenced from one sample in a study of cytomegalovirus exposure and HLA in healthy donors. The study ran its PCR with 60 Vbeta and 13 Jbeta primers. The assay was immunoSEQ multiplex PCR, and TCRdb's table has in-frame clones only and misses some. The sample shows fewer than 150,000 clones, around 77% of them seen only once. Sequenced material: PBMCs. All receptors derive from a man aged 45 to 65 in good health and CMV-seronegative.

This CDR3 reads CASSLGTSGSRRTQYF. CDR3 in DNA: TGTGCCAGCAGCTTAGGGACTAGCGGGAGTAGGAGGACCCAGTACTTC. The gene calls are TRBV7-2 and TRBJ2-5; TRBD2 aligns across 13 bases. CDR1 and CDR2 (germline): SGHTA, FQGNSA. Unmatched junction bases numbered 6, after V lost 1 base and J lost 7 bases. This CDR3 has 16 amino acids.

CDR3 residues: CASSKITGVGTGELFF. In DNA form, the CDR3 reads TGTGCCAGCAGTAAAATTACAGGGGTGGGCACCGGGGAGCTGTTTTTT. The genes are TRBV27 and TRBJ2-2; 7 bases agree with TRBD1. Germline V CDR1 and CDR2: MNHEY, SMNVEV (reference sequence). V shed 5 bases and J 4 bases; nucleotides not matched to a gene: 10. The CDR3 is 16 residues long.

This rearrangement joins TRBV13 to TRBJ2-1; tentatively, D is TRBD1 (5 bases). The germline V and J ends were trimmed by 2 bases and 8 bases, with 10 bases remaining between them. The V gene's germline CDR1 is PRHDT and CDR2 FYEKMQ (reference sequence). The CDR3 spans 13 residues. The CDR3 sequence: CASSLSWGDEQFF. The CDR3 region has the DNA TGTGCCAGCAGCTTAAGCTGGGGCGATGAGCAGTTCTTC.

The rearrangement joins TRBV19 to TRBJ1-2, with D possibly TRBD1 on 6 matching bases. The germline CDR1 and CDR2 sequences are LNHDA and SQIVND (reference sequence). The CDR3 is 15 amino acids. The V gene lost 6 bases and the J gene lost 5 bases, with 19 bases spanning the gap. CDR3 amino acids: CASRTSQSGQYGYTF. As DNA, the CDR3 is TGTGCCAGTAGAACATCCCAATCGGGACAATATGGCTACACCTTC. The full variable domain, its missing parts supplied by reference TRBV19 and TRBJ1-2, is DGGITQSPKYLFRKEGQNVTLSCEQNLNHDAMYWYRQDPGQGLRLIYYSQIVNDFQKGDIAEGYSVSREKKESFPLTVTSAQKNPTAFYLCASRTSQSGQYGYTFGSGTRLTVV.

The chain joins TRBV6-6 to TRBJ1-1; 10 nucleotides match TRBD1. Germline V lookup: CDR1 MNHNY, CDR2 SVGAGI (reference sequence). The CDR3 runs 14 residues. V lost 5 bases, J lost 5 bases, and 5 bases stayed unmatched. In nucleotides, the CDR3 is TGTGCCAGCAGTCCGACAGGGGGCGATACTGAAGCTTTCTTT. This codes for CASSPTGGDTEAFF.

The rearrangement joins TRBV18 to TRBJ2-7, with D possibly matching TRBD2 (5 bases). The CDR3 sequence is 12 residues long. V was trimmed by 6 bases and J by 0 bases, leaving 6 bases between them. The germline V gene encodes CDR1 KGHSH and CDR2 LQKENI. CDR3 protein: CASSGDSYEQYF. The DNA for the CDR3 is TGTGCCAGCTCCGGGGACTCCTACGAGCAGTACTTC.

This chain uses TRBV5-1 with TRBJ2-5; tentative D call: TRBD2 (5 bases). Germline V gene lookup returns CDR1 SGHRS and CDR2 YFSETQ. Trimming shortened V by 4 bases and J by 5 bases, and 18 bases separated the two germline ends. The CDR3 runs to 15 residues. The CDR3 DNA reads TGCGCCAGCAGCCCCCAACGAGGGTTAGGGGAGACCCAGTACTTC. Encoded protein: CASSPQRGLGETQYF.

This clone was picked up one time. This chain connects TRBV5-1 to TRBJ2-3; tentatively, D is TRBD2 (5 bases). The CDR3 consists of 13 residues. The germline V gene encodes CDR1 SGHRS and CDR2 YFSETQ. V was pared by 2 bases and J by 5 bases, with 9 bases between. The CDR3 reads CASSFQAGDTQYF. In DNA form, the CDR3 reads TGCGCCAGCAGCTTTCAGGCGGGAGATACGCAGTATTTT.

The J gene is TRBJ2-3, the V gene TRBV7-2, with 11 bases that match TRBD2. The CDR3 is 17 residues long. V was pared by 5 bases and J by 0 bases, with 7 bases of the junction left unmatched. The V gene's germline CDR1 is SGHTA and CDR2 FQGNSA. The CDR3: CASSRRTSGLSTDTQYF. The CDR3 region has the DNA TGTGCCAGCAGCCGTAGGACTAGCGGGCTAAGCACAGATACGCAGTATTTT.

There are many counts of this clone. V and J are TRBV10-1 and TRBJ2-2; perhaps TRBD2 as D (5 bases). Germline CDR1 reads WNHNN; CDR2 reads SYGVQD (reference sequence). There are 14 residues in the CDR3. V shed 5 bases and J shed 5 bases, with 12 bases lying between them. The CDR3 DNA is TGCGCCAGCAGTTCAACTAGGGTTACCGGGGAGCTGTTTTTT. This sequence encodes CASSSTRVTGELFF.

The chain joins TRBV14 to TRBJ2-3, with a weak D call TRBD1 (6 bases). The V end was cut by 5 bases, the J end by 0 bases, with 9 bases between. The CDR3 runs 14 residues. CDR1 is SGHDN and CDR2 is FVKESK in the germline V gene. CDR3 nucleotide sequence: TGTGCCAGCAGCGCAGGGGTTAGCACAGATACGCAGTATTTT. Protein sequence: CASSAGVSTDTQYF.

The rearrangement joins TRBV7-8 to TRBJ1-2; TRBD1 aligns across 10 bases. CDR1 and CDR2 (germline): SGHVS, FQNEAQ. After removal of 5 bases from V and 13 bases from J, the junction contained 13 bases not matched to a gene. The CDR3 is 14 residues long. CDR3 coding DNA: TGTGCCAGCAGCCTTATGCCGGGACAGGGGAACCTCACCTTC. This translates into CASSLMPGQGNLTF.

The rearrangement joins TRBV28 to TRBJ2-3, with 8 nucleotides matching TRBD2. After removal of 3 bases from V and 4 bases from J, the junction contained 9 bases not matched to a gene. The CDR3 consists of 16 residues. CDR1 MDHEN and CDR2 SYDVKM come from the germline V gene. The CDR3 sequence: CASSFIGAGDSDTQYF. CDR3 in DNA: TGTGCCAGCAGTTTTATTGGAGCGGGAGATTCAGATACGCAGTATTTT.

The chain is built from TRBV28 and TRBJ2-3; the match to TRBD2 covers 8 bases. CDR1 is MDHEN and CDR2 is SYDVKM in the germline V gene. The CDR3 is 15 amino acids. V shed 6 bases, J shed 8 bases, and the junction held 13 bases outside the gene matches. CDR3 in amino acids: CASRGTSLSVGTQYF. The CDR3 DNA reads as TGTGCCAGCAGGGGGACTAGTCTTTCCGTCGGTACGCAGTATTTT.